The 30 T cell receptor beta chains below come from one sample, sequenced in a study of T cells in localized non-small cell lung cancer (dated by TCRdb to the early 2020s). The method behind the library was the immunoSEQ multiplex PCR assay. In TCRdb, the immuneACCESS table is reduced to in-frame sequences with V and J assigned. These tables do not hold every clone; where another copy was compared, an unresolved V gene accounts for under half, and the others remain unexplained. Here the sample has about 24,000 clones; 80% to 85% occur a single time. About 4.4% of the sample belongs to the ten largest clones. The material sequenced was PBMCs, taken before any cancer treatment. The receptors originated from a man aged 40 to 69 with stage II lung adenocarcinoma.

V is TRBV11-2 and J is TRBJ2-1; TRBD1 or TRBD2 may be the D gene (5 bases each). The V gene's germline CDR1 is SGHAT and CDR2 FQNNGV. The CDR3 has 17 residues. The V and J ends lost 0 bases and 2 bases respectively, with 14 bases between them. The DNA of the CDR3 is TGTGCCAGCAGCTTAGATCAGCCGGGACGGCCCTACAATGAGCAGTTCTTC. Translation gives CASSLDQPGRPYNEQFF.

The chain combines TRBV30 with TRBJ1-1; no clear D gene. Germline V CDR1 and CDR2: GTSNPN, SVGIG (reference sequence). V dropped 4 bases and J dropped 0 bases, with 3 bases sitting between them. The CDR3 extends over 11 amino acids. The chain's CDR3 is CAWTVNTEAFF. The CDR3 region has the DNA TGTGCCTGGACAGTGAACACTGAAGCTTTCTTT.

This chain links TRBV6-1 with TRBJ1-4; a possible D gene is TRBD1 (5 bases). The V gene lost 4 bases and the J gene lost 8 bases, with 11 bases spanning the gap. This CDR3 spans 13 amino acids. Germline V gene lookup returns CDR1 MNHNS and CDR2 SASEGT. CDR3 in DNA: TGTGCCAGCAGTGTAAAGGGGACCGAAAAACTGTTTTTT. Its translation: CASSVKGTEKLFF.

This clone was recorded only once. The CDR3 spells CAWSGDTHYGYTF. In DNA, the CDR3 is TGTGCCTGGAGTGGAGACACTCACTATGGCTACACCTTC. The chain links TRBV30 to TRBJ1-2, with no clear D. CDR3 length: 13 amino acids. Germline values: CDR1 GTSNPN, CDR2 SVGIG (reference sequence). Trimming removed 1 base from V and 3 bases from J, with 9 bases in between.

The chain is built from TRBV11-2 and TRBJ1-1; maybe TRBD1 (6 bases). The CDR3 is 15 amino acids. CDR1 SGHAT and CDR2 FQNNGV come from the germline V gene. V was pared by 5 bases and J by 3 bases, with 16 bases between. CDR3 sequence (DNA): TGTGCCAGCAGCCCCCCGACAGGTACCTACACTGAAGCTTTCTTT. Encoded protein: CASSPPTGTYTEAFF.

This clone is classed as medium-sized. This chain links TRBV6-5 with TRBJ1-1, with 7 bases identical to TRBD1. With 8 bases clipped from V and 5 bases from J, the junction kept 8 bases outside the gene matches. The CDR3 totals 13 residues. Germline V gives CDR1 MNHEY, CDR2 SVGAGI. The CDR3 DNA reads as TGTGCCAGCCATCGCGACAGGGTAACTGAAGCTTTCTTT. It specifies CASHRDRVTEAFF.

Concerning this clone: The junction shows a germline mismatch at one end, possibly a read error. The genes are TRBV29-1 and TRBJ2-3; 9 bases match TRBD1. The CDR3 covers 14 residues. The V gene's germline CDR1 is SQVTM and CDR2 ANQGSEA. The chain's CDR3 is CSIEEGQGPDTQYF. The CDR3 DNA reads TGCAGCATTGAAGAGGGACAGGGACCAGATACGCAGTATTTT.

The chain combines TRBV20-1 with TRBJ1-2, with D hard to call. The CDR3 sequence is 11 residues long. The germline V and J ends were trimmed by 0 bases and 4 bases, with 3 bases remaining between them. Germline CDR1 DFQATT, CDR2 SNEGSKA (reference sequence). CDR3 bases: TGCAGTGCTAGAGAGGGCTATGGCTACACCTTC. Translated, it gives CSAREGYGYTF.

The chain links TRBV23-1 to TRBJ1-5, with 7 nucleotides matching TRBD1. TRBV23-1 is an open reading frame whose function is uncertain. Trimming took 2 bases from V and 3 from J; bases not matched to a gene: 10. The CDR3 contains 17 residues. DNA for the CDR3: TGCGCCAGCAGTCAAGGGACAGTCAAGGCCAACAATCAGCCCCAGCATTTT. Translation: CASSQGTVKANNQPQHF.

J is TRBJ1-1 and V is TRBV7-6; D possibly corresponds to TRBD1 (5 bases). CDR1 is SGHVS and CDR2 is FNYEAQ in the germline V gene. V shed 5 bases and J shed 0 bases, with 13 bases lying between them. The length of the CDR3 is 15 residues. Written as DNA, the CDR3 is TGTGCCAGCAGCCGCCTAGGGGCCCTGAACACTGAAGCTTTCTTT. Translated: CASSRLGALNTEAFF.

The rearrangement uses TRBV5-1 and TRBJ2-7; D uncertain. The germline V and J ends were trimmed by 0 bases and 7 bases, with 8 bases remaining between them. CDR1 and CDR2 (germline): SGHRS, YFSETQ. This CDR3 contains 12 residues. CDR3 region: CASSLDGLEQYF. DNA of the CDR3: TGCGCCAGCAGCTTGGATGGCCTAGAGCAGTACTTC. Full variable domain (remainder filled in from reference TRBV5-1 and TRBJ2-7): KAGVTQTPRYLIKTRGQQVTLSCSPISGHRSVSWYQQTPGQGLQFLFEYFSETQRNKGNFPGRFSGRQFSNSRSEMNVSTLELGDSALYLCASSLDGLEQYFGPGTRLTVT.

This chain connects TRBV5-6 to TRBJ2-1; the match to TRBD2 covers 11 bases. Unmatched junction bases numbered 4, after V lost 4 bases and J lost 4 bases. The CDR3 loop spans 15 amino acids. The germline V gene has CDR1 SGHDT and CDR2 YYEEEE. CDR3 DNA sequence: TGTGCCAGCAGCGCCGGGACTAGCGGTTACAATGAGCAGTTCTTC. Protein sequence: CASSAGTSGYNEQFF.

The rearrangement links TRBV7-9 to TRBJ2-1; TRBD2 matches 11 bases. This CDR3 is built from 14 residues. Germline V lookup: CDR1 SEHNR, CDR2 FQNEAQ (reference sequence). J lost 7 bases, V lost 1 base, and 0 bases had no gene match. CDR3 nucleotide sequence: TGTGCCAGCAGCTTAGGACTAGCGGGGAATGAGCAGTTCTTC. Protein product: CASSLGLAGNEQFF.

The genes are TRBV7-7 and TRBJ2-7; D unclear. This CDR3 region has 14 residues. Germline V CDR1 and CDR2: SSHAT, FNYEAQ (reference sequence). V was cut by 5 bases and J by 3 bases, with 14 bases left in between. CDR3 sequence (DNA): TGTGCCAGCAGCCCCCAAACGGACGGCTACGAGCAGTACTTC. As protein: CASSPQTDGYEQYF.

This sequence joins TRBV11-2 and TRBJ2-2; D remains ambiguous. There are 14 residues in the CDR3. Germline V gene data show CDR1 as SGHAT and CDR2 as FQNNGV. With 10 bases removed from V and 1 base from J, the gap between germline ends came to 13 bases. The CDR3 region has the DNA TGTGCCACGCGAACCTACTGGAACACCGGGGAGCTGTTTTTT. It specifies CATRTYWNTGELFF.

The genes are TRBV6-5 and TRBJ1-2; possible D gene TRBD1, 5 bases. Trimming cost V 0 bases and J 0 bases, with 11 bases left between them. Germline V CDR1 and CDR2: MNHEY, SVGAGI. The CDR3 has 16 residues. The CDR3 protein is CASSYSMTVTNYGYTF. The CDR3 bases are TGTGCCAGCAGTTACTCCATGACAGTTACTAACTATGGCTACACCTTC.

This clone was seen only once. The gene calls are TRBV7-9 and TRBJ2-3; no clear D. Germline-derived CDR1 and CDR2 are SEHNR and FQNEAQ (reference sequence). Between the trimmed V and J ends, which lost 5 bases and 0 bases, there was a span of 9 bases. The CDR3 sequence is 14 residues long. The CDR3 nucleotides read TGTGCCAGCAGCCGCGACGGTAGCACAGATACGCAGTATTTT. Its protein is CASSRDGSTDTQYF.

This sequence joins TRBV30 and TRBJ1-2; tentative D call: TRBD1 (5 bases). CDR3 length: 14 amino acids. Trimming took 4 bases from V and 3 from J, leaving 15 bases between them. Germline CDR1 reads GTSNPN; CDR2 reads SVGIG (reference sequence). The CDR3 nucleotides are TGTGCCTGGACACACAGGTTTGGTGACTATGGCTACACCTTC. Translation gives CAWTHRFGDYGYTF.

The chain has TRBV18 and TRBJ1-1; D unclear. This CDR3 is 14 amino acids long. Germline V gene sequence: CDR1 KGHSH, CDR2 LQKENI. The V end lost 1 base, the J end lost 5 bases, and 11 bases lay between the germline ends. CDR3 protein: CASSPQRGDTEAFF. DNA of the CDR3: TGTGCCAGCTCACCACAGCGGGGAGATACTGAAGCTTTCTTT.

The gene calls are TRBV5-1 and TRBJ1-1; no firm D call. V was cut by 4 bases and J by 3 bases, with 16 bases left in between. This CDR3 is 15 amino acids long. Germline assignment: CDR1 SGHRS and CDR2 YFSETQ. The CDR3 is CASSKEGSSDTEAFF. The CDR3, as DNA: TGCGCCAGCAGCAAAGAGGGTAGTTCGGACACTGAAGCTTTCTTT.

As DNA, the CDR3 is TGTGCCAGCAGTCAACGCACACCTACCTATGGCTACACCTTC. Its protein is CASSQRTPTYGYTF. V is TRBV6-5 and J is TRBJ1-2, with D hard to call. Germline CDR1 reads MNHEY; CDR2 reads SVGAGI. V gave up 5 bases and J gave up 4 bases, with 14 bases separating them. This CDR3 comprises 14 residues.

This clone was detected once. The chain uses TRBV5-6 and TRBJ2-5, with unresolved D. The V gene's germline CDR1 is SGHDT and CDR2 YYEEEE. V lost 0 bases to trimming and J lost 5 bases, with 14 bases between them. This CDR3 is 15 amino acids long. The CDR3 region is CASSLVGKKVETQYF. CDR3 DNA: TGTGCCAGCAGCTTGGTAGGGAAGAAGGTGGAGACCCAGTACTTC. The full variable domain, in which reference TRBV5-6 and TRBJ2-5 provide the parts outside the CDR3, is DAGVTQSPTHLIKTRGQQVTLRCSPKSGHDTVSWYQQALGQGPQFIFQYYEEEERQRGNFPDRFSGHQFPNYSSELNVNALLLGDSALYLCASSLVGKKVETQYFGPGTRLLVL.

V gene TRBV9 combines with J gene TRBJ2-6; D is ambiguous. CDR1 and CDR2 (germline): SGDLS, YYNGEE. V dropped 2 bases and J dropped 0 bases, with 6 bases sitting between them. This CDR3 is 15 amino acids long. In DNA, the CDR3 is TGTGCCAGCAGCGTGGGTCTCTCTGGGGCCAACGTCCTGACTTTC. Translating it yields CASSVGLSGANVLTF.

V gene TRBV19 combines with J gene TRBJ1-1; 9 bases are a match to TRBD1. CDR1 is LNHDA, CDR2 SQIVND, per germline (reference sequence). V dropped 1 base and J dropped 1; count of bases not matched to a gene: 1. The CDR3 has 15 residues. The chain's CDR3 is CASSIAGQGNTEAFF. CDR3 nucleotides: TGTGCCAGTAGTATAGCGGGACAGGGGAACACTGAAGCTTTCTTT. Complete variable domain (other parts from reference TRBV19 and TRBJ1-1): DGGITQSPKYLFRKEGQNVTLSCEQNLNHDAMYWYRQDPGQGLRLIYYSQIVNDFQKGDIAEGYSVSREKKESFPLTVTSAQKNPTAFYLCASSIAGQGNTEAFFGQGTRLTVV.

In DNA form, the CDR3 reads TGTGCCAGCAACCCCGGGAGGGCCAACAATGAGCAGTTCTTC. It yields the protein CASNPGRANNEQFF. V is TRBV7-2 and J is TRBJ2-1, with TRBD2 identical over 8 bases. The germline gives CDR1 SGHTA, CDR2 FQGNSA. The V and J ends lost 7 bases and 5 bases, in that order; junction bases with no gene match: 7. The CDR3 has 14 amino acids.

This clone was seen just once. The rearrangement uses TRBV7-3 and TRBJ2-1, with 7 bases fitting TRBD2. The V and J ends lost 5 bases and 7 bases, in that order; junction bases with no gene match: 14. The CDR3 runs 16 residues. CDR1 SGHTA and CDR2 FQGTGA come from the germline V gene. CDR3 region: CASSPGGGLESNEQFF. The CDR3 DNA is TGTGCCAGCAGCCCGGGAGGCGGGCTAGAGAGTAATGAGCAGTTCTTC.

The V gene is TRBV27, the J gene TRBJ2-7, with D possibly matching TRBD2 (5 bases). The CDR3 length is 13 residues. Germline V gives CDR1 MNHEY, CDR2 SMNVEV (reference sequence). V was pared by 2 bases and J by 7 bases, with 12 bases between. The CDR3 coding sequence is TGTGCCAGCAGTTTAAGGTCGGGCGGGGAGCAGTACTTC. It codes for CASSLRSGGEQYF.

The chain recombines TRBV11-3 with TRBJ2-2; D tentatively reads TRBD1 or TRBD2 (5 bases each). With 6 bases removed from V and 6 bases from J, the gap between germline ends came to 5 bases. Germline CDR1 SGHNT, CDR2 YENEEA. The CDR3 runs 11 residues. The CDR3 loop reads CASRGAGELFF. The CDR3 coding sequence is TGTGCCAGCAGGGGGGCCGGGGAGCTGTTTTTT.

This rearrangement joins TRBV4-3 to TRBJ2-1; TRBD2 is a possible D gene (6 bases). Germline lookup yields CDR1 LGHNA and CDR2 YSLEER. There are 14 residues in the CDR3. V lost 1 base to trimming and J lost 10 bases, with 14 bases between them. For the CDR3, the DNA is TGCGCCAGCAGCCAAGGCGGGACGCGACGAGAGCAGTTCTTC. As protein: CASSQGGTRREQFF.

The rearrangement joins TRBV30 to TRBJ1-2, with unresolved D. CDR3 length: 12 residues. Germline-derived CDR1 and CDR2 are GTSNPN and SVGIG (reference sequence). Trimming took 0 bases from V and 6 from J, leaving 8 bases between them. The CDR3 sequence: CAWSVLGHGYTF. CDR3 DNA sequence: TGTGCCTGGAGTGTTTTAGGGCATGGCTACACCTTC.